These 15 T cell receptor beta chains originate from one sample sequenced in a study of T cells in Graves' hyperthyroidism and ophthalmopathy (dated by TCRdb to about 2019). The method behind the library was multiplex PCR. The sequencer was an Illumina HiSeq 2000. The TCR beta CDR3 regions were amplified from the RNA transcripts. A first-round RT-PCR of the TCR CDR3 used the HTBI primer set with the Qiagen OneStep RT-PCR kit. The raw public reads went through TCRdb reprocessing: fastp at Q25, MiXCR clone calling, in-frame beta chains kept. Rows are combined by CDR3 protein, so each entry shows the most common genes and DNA. A total of roughly 300,000 distinct CDR3 sequences appear in this sample, over 11% of them only once. The top ten constitute 20% to 25% of the sample. The sequenced sample consisted of blood. These receptors originate from a woman in her twenties or thirties with Graves' hyperthyroidism.

This clonotype was seen ten or more times. The chain recombines TRBV6-1 with TRBJ2-1; 8 nucleotides align to TRBD1. CDR3 length equals 15 residues. Per germline, CDR1 MNHNS and CDR2 SASEGT. V dropped 4 bases and J dropped 4; count of bases not matched to a gene: 6. CDR3 amino acids: CASSARGQVYNEQFF. The CDR3 nucleotides are TGTGCCAGCAGTGCCCGGGGACAGGTTTACAATGAGCAGTTCTTC.

Ten or more counts support this clonotype. The chain's CDR3 is CSASSSGAYEQYF. The CDR3 coding sequence is TGCAGTGCTTCCTCTAGCGGGGCCTACGAGCAGTACTTC. The J gene is TRBJ2-7, the V gene TRBV20-1; 9 bases match TRBD2. The V gene end was trimmed by 5 bases and the J gene end by 2 bases; junction bases not matched to a gene: 4. Germline V gene sequence: CDR1 DFQATT, CDR2 SNEGSKA (reference sequence). CDR3 length equals 13 residues.

With regard to this clonotype: It may be a read error: a sequence one base away is much more abundant. The chain couples TRBV6-2 or TRBV6-3 to TRBJ2-2; D is perhaps TRBD2 (6 bases). In germline, CDR1 is MNHEY, CDR2 SVGEGT. V was trimmed by 10 bases and J by 3 bases, leaving 18 bases between them. The CDR3 is made up of 15 amino acids. The chain's CDR3 is CANLSAGTYTGELFF. The CDR3 coding sequence is TGTGCCAACTTGTCTGCGGGGACGTACACCGGGGAGCTGTTTTTT.

V usage is TRBV9 and J usage is TRBJ1-3; D is unresolved. Trimming took off 7 bases at V and 2 bases at J, with 10 bases between the two ends. The CDR3 is 13 residues long. Germline V gene lookup returns CDR1 SGDLS and CDR2 YYNGEE. The CDR3 DNA sequence: TGTGCCAGCGGGCCCGATCCTGGAAACACCATATATTTT. Protein product: CASGPDPGNTIYF. The whole variable domain, remainder taken from reference TRBV9 and TRBJ1-3, is DSGVTQTPKHLITATGQRVTLRCSPRSGDLSVYWYQQSLDQGLQFLIQYYNGEERAKGNILERFSAQQFPDLHSELNLSSLELGDSALYFCASGPDPGNTIYFGEGSWLTVV.

This chain connects TRBV7-9 to TRBJ1-2, with 8 bases matching TRBD1. Germline V gene sequence: CDR1 SEHNR, CDR2 FQNEAQ (reference sequence). CDR3 length: 14 residues. V shed 5 bases, J shed 4 bases, and the junction held 6 bases outside the gene matches. In DNA, the CDR3 is TGTGCCAGCAGCCAACAGGGGGGACCCTATGGCTACACCTTC. Protein: CASSQQGGPYGYTF.

This clonotype has at least ten counts. The V gene is TRBV19, the J gene TRBJ1-6, with D possibly matching TRBD1 (5 bases). V was trimmed by 3 bases and J by 7 bases, leaving 10 bases between them. CDR1 and CDR2 from the germline V gene are LNHDA and SQIVND (reference sequence). The CDR3 consists of 14 residues. CDR3 sequence reads: CASSIRDGNSPLHF. The CDR3 nucleotides are TGTGCCAGTAGTATCCGGGACGGAAATTCACCCCTCCACTTT.

This clonotype was seen at least ten times. The rearrangement links TRBV6-1 to TRBJ2-3; D remains unclear. Germline lookup yields CDR1 MNHNS and CDR2 SASEGT. Trimming stripped 6 bases from V and 0 bases from J, with 7 bases between. This CDR3 has 13 amino acids. The CDR3 DNA sequence: TGTGCCAGCAGGACCGACAGCACAGATACGCAGTATTTT. Protein product: CASRTDSTDTQYF.

This chain joins TRBV6-1 and TRBJ2-6; weak D call: TRBD2 (5 bases). V gave up 0 bases and J gave up 2 bases, with 8 bases separating them. Per the germline V gene, CDR1 is MNHNS and CDR2 is SASEGT. The CDR3 length is 16 residues. The CDR3 coding sequence is TGTGCCAGCAGTGAAGCTAGTAGCGCTGGGGCCAACGTCCTGACTTTC. It is translated as CASSEASSAGANVLTF.

The CDR3 loop reads CASSGTSGKSSYNEQFF. In DNA form, the CDR3 reads TGTGCCAGCAGCGGGACTAGCGGGAAAAGCTCCTACAATGAGCAGTTCTTC. The V gene is TRBV6-4, the J gene TRBJ2-1; 13 bases are a match to TRBD2. The germline V gene encodes CDR1 MRHNA and CDR2 SNTAGT. The CDR3 sequence is 17 residues long. V was pared by 6 bases and J by 0 bases, with 5 bases of the junction left unmatched.

This clonotype has more than one count but fewer than ten. In DNA, the CDR3 is TGTGCCAGCAGTTACGAGTTCACCGGGGAGCTGTTTTTT. It encodes CASSYEFTGELFF. V gene TRBV6-5 combines with J gene TRBJ2-2; no clear D. The germline V gene has CDR1 MNHEY and CDR2 SVGAGI. Trimming took off 2 bases at V and 4 bases at J, with 5 bases between the two ends. This CDR3 comprises 13 residues.

The chain combines TRBV3-1 with TRBJ1-4; TRBD1 agrees at 9 bases. Germline trimming cut 2 bases from V and 8 bases from J; bases unmatched to any gene: 6. The germline CDR1 and CDR2 sequences are LGHDT and YNNKEL (reference sequence). The CDR3 extends over 15 amino acids. The CDR3 DNA sequence: TGTGCCAGCAGCCAAAACCGACAGGGGGTGGAAAAACTGTTTTTT. This translates into CASSQNRQGVEKLFF.

This clonotype was observed many times. This sequence joins TRBV7-6 and TRBJ2-1, with 8 bases identical to TRBD1. Germline V CDR1 and CDR2: SGHVS, FNYEAQ. Trimming cost V 6 bases and J 7 bases; bases outside gene matches: 8. The CDR3 extends over 14 amino acids. The CDR3 spells CASSPGTGTNEQFF. CDR3 DNA: TGTGCCAGCAGTCCTGGGACAGGAACTAATGAGCAGTTCTTC.

Many counts were recorded for this clonotype. The chain uses TRBV20-1 and TRBJ1-4, with 8 positions matching TRBD1. The CDR3 length is 12 residues. Germline loops: CDR1 DFQATT, CDR2 SNEGSKA (reference sequence). V trimming: 5 bases; J trimming: 8 bases; junction bases outside the gene matches: 4. CDR3 protein: CSAPRQGEKLFF. The CDR3 DNA reads as TGCAGTGCTCCTCGACAGGGGGAAAAACTGTTTTTT.

In its sample, this clonotype was seen many times. V usage is TRBV28 and J usage is TRBJ2-2; D possibly corresponds to TRBD2 (6 bases). V was cut by 3 bases and J by 4 bases, with 9 bases left in between. Germline V lookup: CDR1 MDHEN, CDR2 SYDVKM. This CDR3 spans 14 amino acids. CDR3 sequence: CASSLAGPTGELFF. The DNA for the CDR3 is TGTGCCAGCAGTTTGGCGGGGCCCACCGGGGAGCTGTTTTTT. Complete variable domain (other parts from reference TRBV28 and TRBJ2-2): DVKVTQSSRYLVKRTGEKVFLECVQDMDHENMFWYRQDPGLGLRLIYFSYDVKMKEKGDIPEGYSVSREKKERFSLILESASTNQTSMYLCASSLAGPTGELFFGEGSRLTVL.

In its sample, this clonotype was seen many times. The rearrangement joins TRBV27 to TRBJ2-5, with 9 bases lining up with TRBD1. Germline assignment: CDR1 MNHEY and CDR2 SMNVEV (reference sequence). This CDR3 has 15 amino acids. The junction had 5 bases not matched to a gene; V was cut back by 2 bases and J by 4 bases. CDR3 bases: TGTGCCAGCAGTTTAAACAGGGGGCGCGGAGAGACCCAGTACTTC. This sequence encodes CASSLNRGRGETQYF.